What follows are 21 T cell receptor beta chains derived from one specimen sequenced in a study of chemoradiotherapy in HPV16-positive cancers. Measured with immunoSEQ multiplex PCR; TCRdb has only the in-frame clones, and not every one. Of roughly 1,500 clones in the sample, about 79% were seen once. The sequenced sample was tumor tissue, obtained from a patient who underwent chemoradiotherapy. These receptors were collected from a human donor with HPV-associated anogenital cancer.

This clone was found once. The CDR3 here is CASTGTGAEAFF. The CDR3 bases are TGTGCCAGTACCGGGACAGGGGCTGAAGCTTTCTTT. The chain carries TRBV19 and TRBJ1-1, with TRBD1 matching over 10 bases. Germline CDR1 reads LNHDA; CDR2 reads SQIVND (reference sequence). The CDR3 consists of 12 residues. The junction had 2 bases not matched to a gene; V was cut back by 7 bases and J by 6 bases. Drawing the rest from reference TRBV19 and TRBJ1-1, the complete variable domain is DGGITQSPKYLFRKEGQNVTLSCEQNLNHDAMYWYRQDPGQGLRLIYYSQIVNDFQKGDIAEGYSVSREKKESFPLTVTSAQKNPTAFYLCASTGTGAEAFFGQGTRLTVV.

This chain joins TRBV7-2 and TRBJ1-2; TRBD1 might be the D (5 bases). The germline CDR1 and CDR2 sequences are SGHTA and FQGNSA. Trimming took 2 bases from V and 6 from J, leaving 10 bases between them. The CDR3 has 13 residues. The CDR3 DNA reads as TGTGCCAGCAGCTTAAAGGGGATCAATGGCTACACCTTC. Translated, it gives CASSLKGINGYTF.

The rearrangement joins TRBV2 to TRBJ2-5; TRBD1 agrees at 7 bases. The DNA end is more similar to TRBJ2-7, so the J call may be wrong. This CDR3 is 14 amino acids long. Germline V gene lookup returns CDR1 SNHLY and CDR2 FYNNEI. In nucleotides, the CDR3 is TGTGCCAGCAGTTCCCGGGACAGTCAATACGAGCAGTACTTC. Residues: CASSSRDSQYEQYF.

The V call is TRBV6-5, the J call TRBJ1-5; D is unclear. Germline lookup yields CDR1 MNHEY and CDR2 SVGAGI. The V end lost 3 bases, the J end lost 0 bases, and 9 bases lay between the germline ends. CDR3 length: 15 amino acids. The CDR3 nucleotides read TGTGCCAGCAGTTATTCGCAATATAGCAATCAGCCCCAGCATTTT. Residues: CASSYSQYSNQPQHF.

CDR3 sequence (DNA): TGCGCCAGCAGCCAAACTACAGGGGGGGGGGAAAAACTGTTTTTT. Encoded protein: CASSQTTGGGEKLFF. The chain has TRBV4-3 and TRBJ1-4, with 8 bases that match TRBD1. The CDR3 has 15 residues. With V trimmed by 2 bases and J by 8 bases, 7 bases remained unmatched. Germline values: CDR1 LGHNA, CDR2 YSLEER.

This clone occurred once. J is TRBJ2-7 and V is TRBV11-2; D remains ambiguous. Germline values: CDR1 SGHAT, CDR2 FQNNGV. The CDR3 is made up of 13 amino acids. V lost 5 bases and J 1 base, leaving 9 bases between the germline ends. The CDR3 region has the DNA TGTGCCAGCAGCGTTGGACGGTCCTACGAGCAGTACTTC. Protein sequence: CASSVGRSYEQYF.

The V call is TRBV7-3, the J call TRBJ2-1; 8 bases line up with TRBD2. The germline V gene has CDR1 SGHTA and CDR2 FQGTGA. The trim removed 4 bases at V and 4 bases at J, leaving 6 bases unmatched. The CDR3 sequence is 15 residues long. The CDR3 coding sequence is TGTGCCAGCAGCTGGGGCGGGGGGCTATACAATGAGCAGTTCTTC. Translated: CASSWGGGLYNEQFF.

This sequence joins TRBV11-2 and TRBJ2-3; TRBD2 agrees at 10 bases. J gave up 1 base and V 1 base, and 2 bases lay outside the gene matches. Germline CDR1 reads SGHAT; CDR2 reads FQNNGV. The CDR3 contains 16 residues. CDR3 nucleotides: TGTGCCAGCAGCTTAGTGCTAGCGGGGGGCACAGATACGCAGTATTTT. Amino acids: CASSLVLAGGTDTQYF.

This chain joins TRBV9 and TRBJ1-2; a weak D match, TRBD1 (6 bases). In germline, CDR1 is SGDLS, CDR2 YYNGEE. V lost 2 bases to trimming and J lost 2 bases, with 7 bases between them. The CDR3 runs 13 residues. CDR3 DNA sequence: TGTGCCAGCAGCGTGGACAGAAACTATGGCTACACCTTC. Translated, it gives CASSVDRNYGYTF. The entire variable domain, with the rest obtained from reference TRBV9 and TRBJ1-2, is as follows: DSGVTQTPKHLITATGQRVTLRCSPRSGDLSVYWYQQSLDQGLQFLIQYYNGEERAKGNILERFSAQQFPDLHSELNLSSLELGDSALYFCASSVDRNYGYTFGSGTRLTVV.

The chain links TRBV7-3 to TRBJ2-3; 9 bases line up with TRBD2. The V gene's germline CDR1 is SGHTA and CDR2 FQGTGA. V gave up 4 bases and J gave up 5 bases; unmatched junction bases: 7. This CDR3 is built from 15 residues. CDR3 protein: CASSSKGLAGDTQYF. For the CDR3, the DNA is TGTGCCAGCAGCTCTAAGGGACTAGCAGGAGATACGCAGTATTTT.

This chain joins TRBV6-5 and TRBJ2-7, with 8 nucleotides matching TRBD1. The CDR3 covers 14 residues. J was trimmed by 1 base and V by 8 bases; bases with no gene match: 7. CDR1 is MNHEY and CDR2 is SVGAGI in the germline V gene. This chain's CDR3 is CASRHRDRSYEQYF. CDR3 sequence (DNA): TGTGCCAGCCGACACCGGGACAGGTCCTACGAGCAGTACTTC.

The V call is TRBV10-3, the J call TRBJ2-1; D might be TRBD2 (5 bases). Trimming left V 0 bases short and J 0 bases short, with 9 bases between. Germline values: CDR1 ENHRY, CDR2 SYGVKD. The CDR3 is 16 residues long. DNA of the CDR3: TGTGCCATCAGTGAGTCCGAGGGTAGCTCCTACAATGAGCAGTTCTTC. It codes for CAISESEGSSYNEQFF.

The J gene is TRBJ1-4, the V gene TRBV5-6; no reliable D call. CDR3 length equals 14 residues. V lost 4 bases, J lost 0 bases, and 7 bases lay in between. Germline-derived CDR1 and CDR2 are SGHDT and YYEEEE. DNA of the CDR3: TGTGCCAGCAGCCATCGAACAACTAATGAAAAACTGTTTTTT. Translation gives CASSHRTTNEKLFF.

The chain uses TRBV9 and TRBJ2-3; 7 bases align to TRBD2. The CDR3 is 15 amino acids. Looked up from germline, CDR1 is SGDLS and CDR2 is YYNGEE. The trim removed 0 bases at V and 1 base at J, leaving 2 bases unmatched. The DNA of the CDR3 is TGTGCCAGCAGCGTAGGGGAGGGAGGCACAGATACGCAGTATTTT. Its translation is CASSVGEGGTDTQYF.

The J gene is TRBJ2-1, the V gene TRBV6-1; D uncertain. Trimming pared 2 bases from V and 4 bases from J, leaving 9 bases between. CDR1 and CDR2 from the germline V gene are MNHNS and SASEGT. The CDR3 contains 14 residues. The CDR3 loop reads CASSERPQYNEQFF. DNA of the CDR3: TGTGCCAGCAGTGAAAGGCCTCAGTACAATGAGCAGTTCTTC.

The V gene is TRBV29-1, the J gene TRBJ1-1; D is unresolved. The CDR3 runs to 13 residues. Germline values: CDR1 SQVTM, CDR2 ANQGSEA. The ends were cut back, 3 bases at V and 1 base at J, with 9 bases in the middle. In DNA, the CDR3 is TGCAGCGTTGATGAATCCGGGAACACTGAAGCTTTCTTT. It yields the protein CSVDESGNTEAFF.

This chain uses TRBV25-1 with TRBJ2-2; D might be TRBD1 (6 bases). The germline V gene has CDR1 MGHDK and CDR2 SYGVNS. V was clipped by 6 bases and J by 5 bases, with 13 bases between them. The CDR3 is 14 residues long. This CDR3 reads CASRTLTGTGELFF. CDR3 nucleotide sequence: TGTGCCAGCAGGACCTTAACAGGGACCGGGGAGCTGTTTTTT.

This rearrangement joins TRBV14 to TRBJ2-5, with TRBD2 identical over 8 bases. CDR3 size: 14 residues. Germline CDR1 SGHDN, CDR2 FVKESK. The V gene end was trimmed by 5 bases and the J gene end by 5 bases; junction bases not matched to a gene: 7. The chain's CDR3 is CASSTSGSGETQYF. CDR3 nucleotides: TGTGCCAGCAGCACCAGCGGGAGTGGGGAGACCCAGTACTTC.

The rearrangement uses TRBV6-1 and TRBJ2-7; no reliable D call. CDR3 size: 12 residues. Germline loops: CDR1 MNHNS, CDR2 SASEGT. V shed 4 bases and J shed 3 bases, with 7 bases lying between them. The CDR3 bases are TGTGCCAGCAGTGCGACGGGCTACGAGCAGTACTTC. Protein: CASSATGYEQYF.

The J gene is TRBJ1-2, the V gene TRBV5-1, with D unresolved. CDR1 and CDR2 (germline): SGHRS, YFSETQ. CDR3 size: 15 residues. Trimming left V 0 bases short and J 7 bases short, with 16 bases between. In DNA form, the CDR3 reads TGCGCCAGCAGCTTGGAAGTCCCCTGGGGATCTGGCTACACCTTC. As protein: CASSLEVPWGSGYTF.

V usage is TRBV6-1 and J usage is TRBJ2-3; maybe TRBD2 (6 bases). The germline V gene encodes CDR1 MNHNS and CDR2 SASEGT. The CDR3 has 16 residues. The ends were cut back, 1 base at V and 0 bases at J, with 11 bases in the middle. The CDR3 bases are TGTGCCAGCAGTGAAGGGCCTAGCGTAAGCACAGATACGCAGTATTTT. Amino acid sequence: CASSEGPSVSTDTQYF.